This T cell receptor beta chain was profiled in a study of regulatory T cells in long-lasting Graves disease. Study results and caveats: Analyses excluded thyroid tissue, covering peripheral blood alone.

The time point is: persistent/refractory GD, antithyroid drugs over 5 years with positive TRAb. From RNA extracted from PBMCs, the TCR library was made. V trimming: 0 bases; J trimming: 6 bases; junction bases outside the gene matches: 5. In germline, CDR1 is ENHRY, CDR2 SYGVKD. The CDR3 extends over 15 amino acids. Investigators prepared the TCR beta libraries by applying iRepertoire HTBI primers and Arm-PCR of CDR3 regions. TCRdb independently ran MiXCR on the multiplex PCR reads; one entry per CDR3 protein. Here the sample spans 400,000 to 500,000 distinct CDR3 sequences, around 20% being singletons. As regards this clonotype: Its antigen is unknown.

The source material was peripheral blood mononuclear cells (PBMCs), sampled when the disease was refractory, from a patient treated with antithyroid drugs. The V and J genes are TRBV10-3 and TRBJ2-7, with 10 nucleotides matching TRBD1. This receptor was taken from a female donor with Graves disease. The CDR3 nucleotides are TGTGCCATCAGTGAGTCTCGGACAGGGGGAAGCGAGCAGTACTTC. It translates to CAISESRTGGSEQYF.